This T cell receptor (beta chain) emerged from a study of blood T cells in healthy people across ages. CDR3 length: 15 residues. From germline, CDR1 is SGHRS and CDR2 YFSETQ. V was pared by 4 bases and J by 6 bases, with 14 bases between. Through a sample-barcoded 5' primer and a J-beta primer mix, a second PCR was run for roughly 6 to 11 cycles. From the 5' RACE reads, TCRdb called clonotypes with MiXCR, one entry per CDR3 protein. The sample has hundreds of thousands of distinct CDR3 sequences; just under 25% are singletons. These data were likewise used in another study, on T cells of mothers and their children.

The sample was blood. The rearrangement links TRBV5-1 to TRBJ1-6, with a weak D call TRBD1 (6 bases). The receptor was derived from a boy younger than 18 in good health. The CDR3 here is CASSPDGQRNSPLHF. The CDR3, as DNA: TGCGCCAGCAGCCCGGATGGACAGCGTAATTCACCCCTCCACTTT.